Following are 30 T cell receptor beta chains from one sample sequenced in a study of identifying expanded T cells in peripheral blood. TCRdb's table, derived via immunoSEQ multiplex PCR, lists solely in-frame clones and lacks some. The data hold roughly 96,000 clones, with around 90% observed a single time. Sequenced: blood. The source is a person aged 18-69 years in good health.

CDR3 region: CAWSVSGRGDTQYF. The CDR3 nucleotides read TGTGCCTGGAGTGTATCGGGGAGGGGAGATACGCAGTATTTT. The V and J genes are TRBV30 and TRBJ2-3; the match to TRBD2 covers 7 bases. This CDR3 region has 14 residues. J lost 5 bases, V lost 0 bases, and 5 bases had no gene match. Looked up from germline, CDR1 is GTSNPN and CDR2 is SVGIG (reference sequence).

The rearrangement links TRBV20-1 to TRBJ1-2; D perhaps matches TRBD1 (5 bases). The germline V gene encodes CDR1 DFQATT and CDR2 SNEGSKA (reference sequence). The CDR3 totals 11 residues. The ends were cut back, 3 bases at V and 10 bases at J, with 12 bases in the middle. Written as DNA, the CDR3 is TGCAGTGCTAGGCCCGCGGACACCTACACCTTC. It specifies CSARPADTYTF.

This chain uses TRBV30 with TRBJ1-1; D is perhaps TRBD1 (6 bases). V lost 0 bases to trimming and J lost 4 bases, with 9 bases between them. This CDR3 comprises 13 residues. Germline V gives CDR1 GTSNPN, CDR2 SVGIG (reference sequence). Here the CDR3 reads CAWSVYRVTEAFF. The CDR3 DNA reads TGTGCCTGGAGTGTCTACAGGGTCACTGAAGCTTTCTTT.

The count of this clone is one. This rearrangement joins TRBV5-1 to TRBJ1-1, with D perhaps matching TRBD1 (6 bases). CDR1 SGHRS and CDR2 YFSETQ come from the germline V gene. V shed 5 bases and J shed 3 bases, with 20 bases lying between them. CDR3 length equals 16 residues. CDR3: CASSLVGASGDTEAFF. The DNA for the CDR3 is TGCGCCAGCAGTCTGGTTGGGGCTTCAGGGGACACTGAAGCTTTCTTT. Using reference TRBV5-1 and TRBJ1-1 for the parts outside the CDR3, the full variable domain is KAGVTQTPRYLIKTRGQQVTLSCSPISGHRSVSWYQQTPGQGLQFLFEYFSETQRNKGNFPGRFSGRQFSNSRSEMNVSTLELGDSALYLCASSLVGASGDTEAFFGQGTRLTVV.

The chain combines TRBV6-1 with TRBJ1-5, with 9 bases that match TRBD1. CDR3 length: 16 amino acids. Germline lookup yields CDR1 MNHNS and CDR2 SASEGT. The junction had 10 bases not matched to a gene; V was cut back by 3 bases and J by 7 bases. CDR3 nucleotide sequence: TGTGCCAGCAGTGAGAAGGGACAGGGCTCAAGGCAGCCCCAGCATTTT. Translated: CASSEKGQGSRQPQHF.

The V and J genes are TRBV19 and TRBJ2-7; 14 bases are shared with TRBD2. The CDR3 loop spans 15 amino acids. The germline gives CDR1 LNHDA, CDR2 SQIVND (reference sequence). V shed 4 bases, J shed 7 bases, and the junction held 6 bases outside the gene matches. The CDR3 region has the DNA TGTGCCAGTAGTACTGGGACTAGCGGGAGTCGTGAGCAGTACTTC. Encoded protein: CASSTGTSGSREQYF. The full variable domain, rest sourced from reference TRBV19 and TRBJ2-7, is DGGITQSPKYLFRKEGQNVTLSCEQNLNHDAMYWYRQDPGQGLRLIYYSQIVNDFQKGDIAEGYSVSREKKESFPLTVTSAQKNPTAFYLCASSTGTSGSREQYFGPGTRLTVT.

This CDR3 is CSVVTGTGYGYTF. In DNA, the CDR3 is TGCAGCGTTGTAACTGGGACGGGCTATGGCTACACCTTC. The rearrangement links TRBV29-1 to TRBJ1-2, with D tentatively TRBD1 (5 bases). The CDR3 runs 13 residues. CDR1 is SQVTM and CDR2 is ANQGSEA in the germline V gene. The V and J ends lost 4 bases and 4 bases respectively, with 13 bases between them.

Notes on this clone: Other DNA sequences from this sample encode an identical CDR3 as well. V is TRBV19 and J is TRBJ1-6; 9 bases are shared with TRBD1. V lost 6 bases, J lost 7 bases, and 4 bases stayed unmatched. The CDR3 contains 14 residues. Germline V CDR1 and CDR2: LNHDA, SQIVND (reference sequence). The DNA for the CDR3 is TGTGCCAGTAGGACGACAGGGGGGAATTCACCCCTCCACTTT. Amino acids: CASRTTGGNSPLHF.

J is TRBJ2-6 and V is TRBV29-1; no reliable D call. Germline V gene lookup returns CDR1 SQVTM and CDR2 ANQGSEA. CDR3 size: 15 residues. V gave up 1 base and J gave up 0 bases, with 7 bases separating them. The CDR3 here is CSVEASSSGANVLTF. The CDR3 bases are TGCAGCGTTGAAGCCAGCAGCTCTGGGGCCAACGTCCTGACTTTC.

The rearrangement links TRBV5-5 to TRBJ2-3; 10 nucleotides align to TRBD1. The CDR3 has 15 residues. The V gene end was trimmed by 5 bases and the J gene end by 6 bases; junction bases not matched to a gene: 9. Per germline, CDR1 SGHKS and CDR2 YYEKEE (reference sequence). CDR3 region: CASSPGTGELDTQYF. CDR3 nucleotide sequence: TGTGCCAGCAGTCCCGGGACAGGGGAATTGGATACGCAGTATTTT.

The rearrangement joins TRBV18 to TRBJ1-2, with 7 bases fitting TRBD1. The CDR3 covers 17 residues. The ends lost 3 bases at V and 4 bases at J; junction bases unmatched: 14. The germline gives CDR1 KGHSH, CDR2 LQKENI. The CDR3 DNA reads TGTGCCAGCTCACCCCAACCGCAGACCGGGACAGCCTATGGCTACACCTTC. It specifies CASSPQPQTGTAYGYTF.

This chain uses TRBV5-1 with TRBJ2-1, with D possibly matching TRBD2 (6 bases). There are 15 residues in the CDR3. Trimming removed 4 bases from V and 4 bases from J, with 15 bases in between. Germline assignment: CDR1 SGHRS and CDR2 YFSETQ. Written as DNA, the CDR3 is TGCGCCAGCAGCACGAGCCCGACTAGATACAATGAGCAGTTCTTC. It specifies CASSTSPTRYNEQFF. The entire variable domain, with the rest obtained from reference TRBV5-1 and TRBJ2-1, is as follows: KAGVTQTPRYLIKTRGQQVTLSCSPISGHRSVSWYQQTPGQGLQFLFEYFSETQRNKGNFPGRFSGRQFSNSRSEMNVSTLELGDSALYLCASSTSPTRYNEQFFGPGTRLTVL.

The V and J genes are TRBV25-1 and TRBJ1-2, with TRBD1 matching over 11 bases. Germline assignment: CDR1 MGHDK and CDR2 SYGVNS. V dropped 6 bases and J dropped 4; count of bases not matched to a gene: 4. This CDR3 spans 14 amino acids. The CDR3 DNA reads as TGTGCCAGCAGCCCGGGACAGGGGGTCTATGGCTACACCTTC. Translation: CASSPGQGVYGYTF.

This chain connects TRBV5-6 to TRBJ1-2; 7 nucleotides line up with TRBD1. Looked up from germline, CDR1 is SGHDT and CDR2 is YYEEEE. J was trimmed by 6 bases and V by 4 bases; bases with no gene match: 12. CDR3 length equals 15 residues. In nucleotides, the CDR3 is TGTGCCAGCAGCAGAACGGGACAGATAATCAATGGCTACACCTTC. Its protein is CASSRTGQIINGYTF.

The chain recombines TRBV29-1 with TRBJ1-1; TRBD1 matches at 9 bases. This CDR3 comprises 13 residues. Germline-derived CDR1 and CDR2 are SQVTM and ANQGSEA. The V and J ends lost 6 bases and 6 bases, in that order; junction bases with no gene match: 8. This CDR3 reads CSVRQGVSSEAFF. CDR3 bases: TGCAGCGTCCGACAGGGGGTAAGTTCTGAAGCTTTCTTT.

The rearrangement links TRBV7-8 to TRBJ2-7; 7 bases line up with TRBD1. Per germline, CDR1 SGHVS and CDR2 FQNEAQ. The CDR3 covers 14 residues. The V segment lost 1 base and the J segment 5 bases; nucleotides outside the gene matches: 5. The CDR3 region has the DNA TGTGCCAGCAGCTTAGAGGGACAGTCCCACGAGCAGTACTTC. This encodes CASSLEGQSHEQYF.

The chain recombines TRBV19 with TRBJ1-5; D uncertain. Germline V gene data show CDR1 as LNHDA and CDR2 as SQIVND (reference sequence). The V gene lost 5 bases and the J gene lost 6 bases, with 20 bases spanning the gap. The CDR3 spans 16 residues. In nucleotides, the CDR3 is TGTGCCAGTAGTGCGACCTCCGGGTCCACCGGTCAGCCCCAGCATTTT. Encoded protein: CASSATSGSTGQPQHF.

The rearrangement uses TRBV20-1 and TRBJ1-2, with TRBD1 as a possible D gene (6 bases). The germline gives CDR1 DFQATT, CDR2 SNEGSKA (reference sequence). The V end lost 6 bases, the J end lost 8 bases, and 13 bases lay between the germline ends. The CDR3 spans 11 residues. The DNA for the CDR3 is TGCAGTGCCGACACAGGGATAGGCTACACCTTC. Its translation is CSADTGIGYTF.

For the CDR3, the DNA is TGTGCCAGCAGCTATCTGAGGAACACCGGGGAGCTGTTTTTT. Translated: CASSYLRNTGELFF. This chain uses TRBV11-2 with TRBJ2-2; D gene uncertain. V gave up 4 bases and J gave up 1 base, with 7 bases separating them. From germline, CDR1 is SGHAT and CDR2 FQNNGV. There are 14 residues in the CDR3.

The V call is TRBV7-2, the J call TRBJ1-1; TRBD1 agrees at 8 bases. The trim removed 5 bases at V and 7 bases at J, leaving 6 bases unmatched. Germline-derived CDR1 and CDR2 are SGHTA and FQGNSA. The CDR3 extends over 13 amino acids. CDR3 coding DNA: TGTGCCAGCAGCGCGCAGGGGGCAGGTGAAGCTTTCTTT. Its translation: CASSAQGAGEAFF.

J is TRBJ1-3 and V is TRBV6-1; the D is unclear. Trimming removed 5 bases from V and 1 base from J, with 3 bases in between. CDR3 size: 12 residues. CDR1 and CDR2 from the germline V gene are MNHNS and SASEGT. The CDR3 DNA is TGTGCCAGCAGTCCGTCTGGAAACACCATATATTTT. It codes for CASSPSGNTIYF.

The chain links TRBV2 to TRBJ1-6; 9 bases are shared with TRBD1. This CDR3 comprises 15 residues. From germline, CDR1 is SNHLY and CDR2 FYNNEI. V lost 4 bases and J lost 10; bases outside the gene matches: 8. In DNA form, the CDR3 reads TGTGCCAGCAGTGCAGGGACAGGGCTTGCCTCACCCCTCCACTTT. Its translation: CASSAGTGLASPLHF.

V gene TRBV29-1 combines with J gene TRBJ1-2; 9 nucleotides align to TRBD1. J gave up 6 bases and V 3 bases, and 5 bases lay outside the gene matches. Germline CDR1 SQVTM, CDR2 ANQGSEA. The CDR3 extends over 13 amino acids. The CDR3 bases are TGCAGCGTTGAGGGACAGGGTTTTGATGGCTACACCTTC. Translating it yields CSVEGQGFDGYTF.

This clone was observed a handful of times. This rearrangement joins TRBV5-1 to TRBJ2-5; TRBD2 agrees at 11 bases. The CDR3 runs 16 residues. V lost 1 base and J lost 4; bases outside the gene matches: 6. Germline-derived CDR1 and CDR2 are SGHRS and YFSETQ. This chain's CDR3 is CASSLLVAGGPETQYF. The DNA for the CDR3 is TGCGCCAGCAGCTTGTTGGTAGCGGGAGGGCCAGAGACCCAGTACTTC.

A single count supports this clone. In DNA form, the CDR3 reads TGTGCCAGCAGTGTCCGAGGCGGAACTAATGAAAAACTGTTTTTT. Translating it yields CASSVRGGTNEKLFF. The J gene is TRBJ1-4, the V gene TRBV6-5; D is undetermined. The germline V and J ends were trimmed by 5 bases and 1 base, with 11 bases remaining between them. This CDR3 spans 15 amino acids. Germline values: CDR1 MNHEY, CDR2 SVGAGI.

The V call is TRBV10-1, the J call TRBJ1-2, with D possibly being TRBD1 (6 bases). Germline V CDR1 and CDR2: WNHNN, SYGVQD (reference sequence). This CDR3 has 13 residues. V lost 2 bases and J lost 3, with 7 bases in between. The CDR3 DNA reads as TGCGCCAGCAGTGAGGAGGGGGACTATGGCTACACCTTC. Its protein product is CASSEEGDYGYTF.

This chain links TRBV5-1 with TRBJ2-7; 8 nucleotides align to TRBD1. Unmatched junction bases numbered 15, after V lost 4 bases and J lost 3 bases. Germline V gene sequence: CDR1 SGHRS, CDR2 YFSETQ. This CDR3 contains 17 residues. CDR3 region: CASSPAVRRTGFYEQYF. The DNA for the CDR3 is TGCGCCAGCAGCCCGGCAGTTAGACGGACAGGGTTCTACGAGCAGTACTTC.

This chain joins TRBV5-1 and TRBJ2-2; D ambiguous. Germline CDR1 reads SGHRS; CDR2 reads YFSETQ. Between the trimmed V and J ends, which lost 0 bases and 6 bases, there was a span of 3 bases. This CDR3 has 12 amino acids. The CDR3 DNA reads TGCGCCAGCAGCTTGGTTTCCGGGGAGCTGTTTTTT. This translates into CASSLVSGELFF.

J is TRBJ1-3 and V is TRBV18; 8 bases agree with TRBD1. CDR1 is KGHSH, CDR2 LQKENI, per germline. The CDR3 sequence is 15 residues long. Trimming took 8 bases from V and 2 from J; bases not matched to a gene: 8. The CDR3 DNA reads TGTGCCAGCCATCTAGACAGGGGCCCTGGAAACACCATATATTTT. Amino acid sequence: CASHLDRGPGNTIYF.

The sample holds a few counts of this clone. The chain links TRBV30 to TRBJ1-1, with D tentatively TRBD1 (6 bases). Per the germline V gene, CDR1 is GTSNPN and CDR2 is SVGIG (reference sequence). V lost 1 base to trimming and J lost 10 bases, with 19 bases between them. The CDR3 totals 14 residues. The CDR3, as DNA: TGTGCCTGGAGTGCAGCGGGCGGGGGGCTAAGAGCTTTCTTT. It specifies CAWSAAGGGLRAFF.